One sample yielded the 2 T cell receptor beta chains listed below, sequenced in a study of molecular identifiers for immune sequencing clone quantification listed by TCRdb under 2018. Library creation used PCR. Sequencing was carried out with an Illumina HiSeq 4000. TCRdb reran the public reads through fastp at Q25 and MiXCR, keeping productive beta chains. Rows with one shared CDR3 protein collapse into an entry with the most common genes and DNA. The sample table contains 300,000 to 350,000 distinct CDR3 sequences; only one count was recorded for over 20% of them. The top ten hold roughly 0.8% of the sample. The sequencing input was naive CD8+ T cells from blood, with Jurkat cell RNA spiked in. The sample's cell subset or site label is to be understood as: FACS-sorted CD8+CD4-CCR7+CD45RA+ naive T cells. These receptors were collected from a human donor in good health. Some libraries in this study had Jurkat cell RNA spiked in.

This clonotype was counted only a few times. The junction does not match germline at one end; this may be a read error. The chain links TRBV27 to TRBJ2-1; tentatively, D is TRBD2 (7 bases). The V gene's germline CDR1 is MNHEY and CDR2 SMNVEV (reference sequence). The CDR3 extends over 14 amino acids. CDR3 amino acids: CASNLGGGYNEQFF. The CDR3 DNA follows: TGTGCCAGCAATTTAGGGGGGGGGTACAATGAGCAGTTCTTC.

The rearrangement joins TRBV6-2 or TRBV6-3 to TRBJ1-4; weak D call: TRBD1 (6 bases). V dropped 2 bases and J dropped 0 bases, with 13 bases sitting between them. CDR1 is MNHEY, CDR2 SVGEGT, per germline. The CDR3 has 17 amino acids. CDR3 DNA sequence: TGTGCCAGCAGTTACGTCGCAGGGGAGTCAACTAATGAAAAACTGTTTTTT. Its translation is CASSYVAGESTNEKLFF.